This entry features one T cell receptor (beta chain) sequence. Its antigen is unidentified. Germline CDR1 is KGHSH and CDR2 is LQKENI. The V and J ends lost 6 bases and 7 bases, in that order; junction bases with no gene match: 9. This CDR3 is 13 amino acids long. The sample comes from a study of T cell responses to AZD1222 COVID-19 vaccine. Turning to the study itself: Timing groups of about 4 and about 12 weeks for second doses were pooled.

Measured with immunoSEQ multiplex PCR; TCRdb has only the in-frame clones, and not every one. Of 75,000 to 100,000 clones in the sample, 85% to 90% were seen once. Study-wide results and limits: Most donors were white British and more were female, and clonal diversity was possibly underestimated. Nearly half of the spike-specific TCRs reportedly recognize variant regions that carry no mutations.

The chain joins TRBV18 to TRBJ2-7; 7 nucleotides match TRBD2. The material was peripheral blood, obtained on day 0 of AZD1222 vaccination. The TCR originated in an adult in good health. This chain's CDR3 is CASSGSTGGEQYF. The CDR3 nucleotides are TGTGCCAGCTCCGGTTCGACCGGGGGGGAGCAGTACTTC.